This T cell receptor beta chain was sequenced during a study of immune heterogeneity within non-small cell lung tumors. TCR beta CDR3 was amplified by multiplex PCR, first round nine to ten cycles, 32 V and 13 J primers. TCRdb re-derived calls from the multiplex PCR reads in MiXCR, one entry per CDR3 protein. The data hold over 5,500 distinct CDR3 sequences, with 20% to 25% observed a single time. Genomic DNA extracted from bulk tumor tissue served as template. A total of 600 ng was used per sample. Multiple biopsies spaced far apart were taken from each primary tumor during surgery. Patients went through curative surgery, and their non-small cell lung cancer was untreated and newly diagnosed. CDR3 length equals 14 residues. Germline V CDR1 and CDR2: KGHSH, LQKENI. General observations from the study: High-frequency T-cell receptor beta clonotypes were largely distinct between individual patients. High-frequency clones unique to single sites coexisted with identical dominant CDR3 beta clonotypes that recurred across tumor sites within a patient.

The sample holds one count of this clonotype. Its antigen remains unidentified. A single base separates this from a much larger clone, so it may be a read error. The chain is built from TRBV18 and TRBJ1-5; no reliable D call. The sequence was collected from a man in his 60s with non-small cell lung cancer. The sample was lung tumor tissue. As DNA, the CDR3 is TGTGCCAACTCACCGAGAGGAGGAGATCAGCCCCAGCATTTT. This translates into CANSPRGGDQPQHF.